One sample yielded the 27 T cell receptor beta chains listed below, sequenced in a study of early stage breast cancer tumors. Generated by immunoSEQ multiplex PCR, the TCRdb table keeps only in-frame clones and is missing some. Here the sample spans about 36,000 clones, roughly 72% being singletons. The source material was blood. The receptors shown here come from a person aged 55 to 75 with breast cancer.

The chain couples TRBV9 to TRBJ2-1; 12 nucleotides align to TRBD2. The CDR3 totals 17 residues. Germline-derived CDR1 and CDR2 are SGDLS and YYNGEE. Trimming at V came to 0 bases and at J to 8 bases, leaving 9 bases not matched to a gene. This CDR3 reads CASSVEGTSGFVDEQFF. The DNA for the CDR3 is TGTGCCAGCAGCGTAGAGGGGACTAGCGGGTTTGTCGATGAGCAGTTCTTC.

This clone was seen a single time. At one end, the junction sequence differs from germline, possibly due to a read error. This chain links TRBV30 with TRBJ2-7; D possibly corresponds to TRBD2 (5 bases). The CDR3 is 14 amino acids. Germline CDR1 reads GTSNPN; CDR2 reads SVGIG (reference sequence). CDR3 sequence (DNA): TGTGCCTGGAACCCGTCGGGAAGCTCCCACGAGCAGTACTTC. Protein sequence: CAWNPSGSSHEQYF.

This clone was counted only a few times. The rearrangement links TRBV4-2 to TRBJ1-2; D call uncertain. Trimming took 0 bases from V and 1 from J, leaving 6 bases between them. CDR1 and CDR2 from the germline V gene are LGHNA and YNFKEQ. This CDR3 contains 14 residues. The CDR3 sequence is CASSQDRVNYGYTF. The CDR3 DNA reads as TGTGCCAGCAGCCAAGATCGCGTTAACTATGGCTACACCTTC.

The chain couples TRBV5-1 to TRBJ2-1; TRBD2 matches at 8 bases. Germline CDR1 is SGHRS and CDR2 is YFSETQ. Losses at the gene ends were 2 bases for V and 10 bases for J; bases not matched to a gene: 11. The length of the CDR3 is 15 residues. The CDR3 sequence is CASSLGRGVREEQFF. CDR3 bases: TGCGCCAGCAGCTTAGGGCGGGGGGTCCGGGAAGAGCAGTTCTTC.

The chain joins TRBV6-5 to TRBJ1-3; D is unclear. CDR3 length: 11 residues. Looked up from germline, CDR1 is MNHEY and CDR2 is SVGAGI. Trimming removed 6 bases from V and 8 bases from J, with 8 bases in between. The CDR3: CASSDYYTIYF. In DNA form, the CDR3 reads TGTGCCAGCAGCGATTACTACACCATATATTTT.

The chain uses TRBV28 and TRBJ2-7; 8 nucleotides line up with TRBD2. The length of the CDR3 is 17 residues. With 6 bases clipped from V and 6 bases from J, the junction kept 19 bases outside the gene matches. The germline V gene has CDR1 MDHEN and CDR2 SYDVKM. CDR3 coding DNA: TGTGCCAGCAGCAGCCTATCAGGGGCGGGGGGAACTAGCGAGCAGTACTTC. Its translation is CASSSLSGAGGTSEQYF.

J is TRBJ1-4 and V is TRBV6-6; D gene unclear. The CDR3 extends over 13 amino acids. V dropped 2 bases and J dropped 6 bases, with 7 bases sitting between them. In germline, CDR1 is MNHNY, CDR2 SVGAGI (reference sequence). CDR3 residues: CASSYKEYEKLFF. The CDR3 DNA sequence: TGTGCCAGCAGTTACAAGGAGTATGAAAAACTGTTTTTT.

The chain joins TRBV5-5 to TRBJ1-4; maybe TRBD1 (6 bases). The V gene lost 4 bases and the J gene lost 5 bases, with 12 bases spanning the gap. This CDR3 spans 14 amino acids. The germline gives CDR1 SGHKS, CDR2 YYEKEE (reference sequence). This chain's CDR3 is CASSVEGGNEKLFF. In nucleotides, the CDR3 is TGTGCCAGCAGCGTCGAGGGGGGGAATGAAAAACTGTTTTTT.

The chain combines TRBV5-1 with TRBJ2-7, with unresolved D. Per the germline V gene, CDR1 is SGHRS and CDR2 is YFSETQ. This CDR3 comprises 14 residues. Trimming cost V 1 base and J 0 bases, with 8 bases left between them. The CDR3 spells CASSLLVDSYEQYF. The CDR3 DNA reads TGCGCCAGCAGCTTGCTTGTGGACTCCTACGAGCAGTACTTC.

Here the CDR3 reads CASSARDRGGASEQYF. The CDR3 DNA reads as TGTGCCAGCAGCGCTAGGGACAGGGGAGGAGCGAGCGAGCAGTACTTC. This sequence joins TRBV5-4 and TRBJ2-7; 10 nucleotides match TRBD1. The CDR3 runs 16 residues. V lost 4 bases and J lost 6; bases outside the gene matches: 13. The germline V gene encodes CDR1 SGHNT and CDR2 YYREEE (reference sequence).

The rearrangement uses TRBV18 and TRBJ2-7; D ambiguous. The CDR3 runs to 14 residues. Between the trimmed V and J ends, which lost 1 base and 3 bases, there was a span of 10 bases. CDR1 is KGHSH, CDR2 LQKENI, per germline. CDR3 bases: TGTGCCAGCTCACCACTTGGGGAAGGCTACGAGCAGTACTTC. Residues: CASSPLGEGYEQYF.

In the case of this clone: One end of the junction does not line up with germline, which may come from a read error. The chain employs TRBV7-7 and TRBJ1-1, with 8 bases fitting TRBD1. Germline V gives CDR1 SSHAT, CDR2 FNYEAQ (reference sequence). The CDR3 sequence is 14 residues long. The CDR3 DNA reads as TGTGCTAGCAGCTTTACAGGGGGGGGCACTGAAGCTTTCTTT. Translated: CASSFTGGGTEAFF.

This chain joins TRBV7-9 and TRBJ2-7; TRBD2 matches at 9 bases. The CDR3 is made up of 15 amino acids. CDR1 is SEHNR, CDR2 FQNEAQ, per germline (reference sequence). With V trimmed by 5 bases and J by 4 bases, 9 bases remained unmatched. DNA of the CDR3: TGTGCCAGCAGCATACCGGGACTAGCCCCTTACGAGCAGTACTTC. This translates into CASSIPGLAPYEQYF.

V gene TRBV6-6 combines with J gene TRBJ2-3, with TRBD2 as a possible D gene (6 bases). V lost 2 bases and J lost 0, with 9 bases in between. This CDR3 has 15 residues. Germline CDR1 and CDR2: MNHNY and SVGAGI (reference sequence). CDR3 bases: TGTGCCAGCAGTTACACGGGACTGAGCACAGATACGCAGTATTTT. Its translation is CASSYTGLSTDTQYF.

This clone was found a few times. The junction departs from germline at one end; a sequencing error may be responsible. The chain links TRBV7-7 to TRBJ1-1, with D unclear. The CDR3 totals 13 residues. Germline V gene lookup returns CDR1 SSHAT and CDR2 FNYEAQ (reference sequence). DNA for the CDR3: TGTGCTAGCAGCTTAGCTATCTACACTGAAGCTTTCTTT. It is translated as CASSLAIYTEAFF.

A single count supports this clone. This sequence joins TRBV4-1 and TRBJ2-6, with D perhaps assigned TRBD1 or TRBD2 (5 bases each). V was clipped by 1 base and J by 0 bases, with 19 bases between them. The germline gives CDR1 MGHRA, CDR2 YSYEKL. This CDR3 has 20 amino acids. In nucleotides, the CDR3 is TGCGCCAGCAGCCAAGCCCGTTTTTGGGGGAGAGGCTCTGGGGCCAACGTCCTGACTTTC. This gives the protein CASSQARFWGRGSGANVLTF.

This clone was picked up a small number of times. The chain couples TRBV27 to TRBJ2-7; tentative D call: TRBD1 (5 bases). This CDR3 is 13 amino acids long. Germline V CDR1 and CDR2: MNHEY, SMNVEV (reference sequence). Trimming took 4 bases from V and 0 from J, leaving 7 bases between them. CDR3 DNA sequence: TGTGCCAGCAGTTATGGGGCCTCCTACGAGCAGTACTTC. Translated: CASSYGASYEQYF.

The J gene is TRBJ2-3, the V gene TRBV28, with unresolved D. The CDR3 is 18 amino acids. Germline V CDR1 and CDR2: MDHEN, SYDVKM. Trimming removed 0 bases at V and 4 bases at J, with 20 bases between. The CDR3 DNA reads TGTGCCAGCAGTTTATGGGCTGGGGATTTGCGGTCTTCAGATACGCAGTATTTT. Protein sequence: CASSLWAGDLRSSDTQYF.

The table lists this clone with a few counts. The rearrangement joins TRBV28 to TRBJ2-7; D not certain. The CDR3 extends over 14 amino acids. Germline V gene lookup returns CDR1 MDHEN and CDR2 SYDVKM. V was clipped by 7 bases and J by 6 bases, with 19 bases between them. The CDR3 sequence is CASIRKSLSSEQYF. CDR3 bases: TGTGCCAGCATCAGAAAGAGTCTCAGCTCCGAGCAGTACTTC.

The chain is built from TRBV2 and TRBJ2-7; the match to TRBD1 covers 7 bases. V lost 6 bases to trimming and J lost 4 bases; unmatched junction nucleotides: 6. CDR1 and CDR2 from the germline V gene are SNHLY and FYNNEI. The CDR3 totals 13 residues. CDR3 nucleotides: TGTGCCAGCAGCTCAGACAGGGCGTACGAGCAGTACTTC. Its protein is CASSSDRAYEQYF.

This clone turned up a few times. The V gene is TRBV16, the J gene TRBJ2-7, with 11 bases aligning to TRBD1. Germline V gives CDR1 KGHSY, CDR2 FQNENV. Trimming took 4 bases from V and 3 from J; bases not matched to a gene: 5. The CDR3 length is 15 residues. The CDR3 loop is CASSRRTGGNYEQYF. In nucleotides, the CDR3 is TGTGCCAGCAGCCGTCGGACAGGGGGCAACTACGAGCAGTACTTC.

The chain employs TRBV7-9 and TRBJ2-5, with TRBD1 matching over 7 bases. The CDR3 runs to 14 residues. CDR1 and CDR2 from the germline V gene are SEHNR and FQNEAQ (reference sequence). The V and J ends lost 1 base and 4 bases, in that order; junction bases with no gene match: 3. CDR3 region: CASSLVGGAETQYF. The DNA for the CDR3 is TGTGCCAGCAGCTTAGTAGGGGGCGCAGAGACCCAGTACTTC.

The V and J genes are TRBV27 and TRBJ2-7; D assignment may be TRBD1 or TRBD2 (5 bases each). V was clipped by 6 bases and J by 4 bases, with 13 bases between them. Germline CDR1 reads MNHEY; CDR2 reads SMNVEV (reference sequence). The CDR3 has 13 residues. This CDR3 reads CASSRQREYEQYF. In nucleotides, the CDR3 is TGTGCCAGCAGCCGACAGAGGGAATACGAGCAGTACTTC.

The V call is TRBV30, the J call TRBJ1-2; 8 bases fit TRBD1. Germline CDR1 GTSNPN, CDR2 SVGIG (reference sequence). The CDR3 is 14 residues long. The ends lost 0 bases at V and 8 bases at J; junction bases unmatched: 8. The CDR3 is CAWSVQGVSRGYTF. The DNA of the CDR3 is TGTGCCTGGAGTGTACAGGGGGTTAGCAGGGGCTACACCTTC. The full variable domain, in which reference TRBV30 and TRBJ1-2 provide the parts outside the CDR3, is SQTIHQWPATLVQPVGSPLSLECTVEGTSNPNLYWYRQAAGRGLQLLFYSVGIGQISSEVPQNLSASRPQDRQFILSSKKLLLSDSGFYLCAWSVQGVSRGYTFGSGTRLTVV.

Only one count was recorded for this clone. The chain carries TRBV5-4 and TRBJ2-5, with a weak D call TRBD2 (5 bases). The length of the CDR3 is 15 residues. The V end lost 4 bases, the J end lost 4 bases, and 17 bases lay between the germline ends. Germline CDR1 is SGHNT and CDR2 is YYREEE (reference sequence). The DNA of the CDR3 is TGTGCCAGCAGCCCCGGTTGGTATGAGGGAGAGACCCAGTACTTC. Translated: CASSPGWYEGETQYF.

The rearrangement uses TRBV5-8 and TRBJ1-5; D gene ambiguous. The CDR3 totals 16 residues. Trimming pared 3 bases from V and 7 bases from J, leaving 20 bases between. CDR1 and CDR2 (germline): SGHTS, YDEGEE. The CDR3 region has the DNA TGTGCCAGCAGCTGGGGTGGGGTGCCTACGGGGCAGCCCCAGCATTTT. It specifies CASSWGGVPTGQPQHF.

V gene TRBV5-4 combines with J gene TRBJ2-1; no firm D call. CDR3 length equals 15 residues. V gave up 4 bases and J gave up 0 bases, with 11 bases separating them. The germline CDR1 and CDR2 sequences are SGHNT and YYREEE (reference sequence). CDR3 DNA: TGTGCCAGCAGCCTCGACCCGAGCTCCTACAATGAGCAGTTCTTC. Its protein is CASSLDPSSYNEQFF. The whole variable domain, filled in from reference TRBV5-4 and TRBJ2-1, reads ETGVTQSPTHLIKTRGQQVTLRCSSQSGHNTVSWYQQALGQGPQFIFQYYREEENGRGNFPPRFSGLQFPNYSSELNVNALELDDSALYLCASSLDPSSYNEQFFGPGTRLTVL.